This TCR beta chain comes out of a study of Ad26.COV2.S vaccination and SARS-CoV-2 variants. Study as a whole: Dosing was one shot or two shots 56 days apart. Study observations and caveats: CD8+ and CD4+ T cells specific for spike reportedly responded with substantial breadth after vaccination.

Per germline, CDR1 SSHAT and CDR2 FNYEAQ (reference sequence). The CDR3 length is 13 residues. With regard to this clone: Its antigen remains unknown. The junction does not match germline at one end; this may be a read error.

As for treatment: some 20 received Ad26.COV2.S at low or high dose, single or two shots; a few received placebo; per-sample allocation not given. All samples were drawn on day 63, counting from the first vaccine or placebo injection. Sequencing used immunoSEQ multiplex PCR; TCRdb keeps in-frame clones, though not all of them. The sample contains around 320,000 clones, about nine tenths of which appear only once. The sequence derives from a person between 18 and 59 years old who received the Ad26.COV2.S COVID-19 vaccine or a placebo. The specimen comprised peripheral blood, sampled in a trial of Ad26.COV2.S vaccine versus placebo. The chain carries TRBV7-7 and TRBJ1-1; TRBD1 aligns across 10 bases. CDR3 DNA sequence: TGTGCTAGCAGCCATGGACAGGGGGCTGAAGCTTTCTTT. This gives the protein CASSHGQGAEAFF.